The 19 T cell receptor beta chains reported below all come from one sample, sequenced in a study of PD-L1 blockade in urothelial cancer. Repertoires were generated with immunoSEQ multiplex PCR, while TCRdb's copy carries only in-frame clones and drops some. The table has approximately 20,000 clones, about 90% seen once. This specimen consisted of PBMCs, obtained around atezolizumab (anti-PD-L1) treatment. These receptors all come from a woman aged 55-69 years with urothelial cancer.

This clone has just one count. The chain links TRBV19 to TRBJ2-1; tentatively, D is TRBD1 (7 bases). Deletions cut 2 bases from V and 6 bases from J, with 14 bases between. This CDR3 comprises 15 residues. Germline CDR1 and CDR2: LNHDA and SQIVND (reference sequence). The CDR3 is CASSITQGGLNEQFF. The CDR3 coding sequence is TGTGCCAGTAGTATAACCCAGGGGGGACTCAATGAGCAGTTCTTC.

CDR3 amino acids: CASSVVEYGEADTQYF. As DNA, the CDR3 is TGTGCCAGCAGCGTAGTCGAGTATGGAGAGGCAGATACGCAGTATTTT. The chain employs TRBV9 and TRBJ2-3; no clear D. The V and J ends lost 0 bases and 4 bases respectively, with 15 bases between them. The CDR3 extends over 16 amino acids. Germline V gives CDR1 SGDLS, CDR2 YYNGEE.

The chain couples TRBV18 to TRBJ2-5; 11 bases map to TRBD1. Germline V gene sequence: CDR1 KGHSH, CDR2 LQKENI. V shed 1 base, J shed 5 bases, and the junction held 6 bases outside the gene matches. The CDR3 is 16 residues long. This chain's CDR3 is CASSPLGQGALETQYF. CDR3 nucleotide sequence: TGTGCCAGCTCACCACTAGGACAGGGGGCGTTGGAGACCCAGTACTTC.

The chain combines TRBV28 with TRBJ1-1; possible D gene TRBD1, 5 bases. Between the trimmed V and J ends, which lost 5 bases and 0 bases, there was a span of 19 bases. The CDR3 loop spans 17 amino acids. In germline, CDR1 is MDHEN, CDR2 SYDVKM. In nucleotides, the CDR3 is TGTGCCAGCAGTCCCCAGGGTGCTGAATGGGTGAACACTGAAGCTTTCTTT. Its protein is CASSPQGAEWVNTEAFF. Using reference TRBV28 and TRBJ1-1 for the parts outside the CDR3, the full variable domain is DVKVTQSSRYLVKRTGEKVFLECVQDMDHENMFWYRQDPGLGLRLIYFSYDVKMKEKGDIPEGYSVSREKKERFSLILESASTNQTSMYLCASSPQGAEWVNTEAFFGQGTRLTVV.

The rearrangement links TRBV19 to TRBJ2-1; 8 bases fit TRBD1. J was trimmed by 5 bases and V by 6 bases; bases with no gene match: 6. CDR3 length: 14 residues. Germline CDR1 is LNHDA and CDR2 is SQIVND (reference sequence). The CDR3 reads CASRLGTGNNEQFF. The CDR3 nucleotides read TGTGCCAGTAGATTGGGGACAGGTAACAATGAGCAGTTCTTC.

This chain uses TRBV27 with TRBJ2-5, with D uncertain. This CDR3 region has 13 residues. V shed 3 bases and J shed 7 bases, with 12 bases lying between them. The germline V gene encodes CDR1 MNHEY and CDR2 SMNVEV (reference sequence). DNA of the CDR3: TGTGCCAGCAGTTTGTCCCAGGTCGGGACCCAGTACTTC. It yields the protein CASSLSQVGTQYF.

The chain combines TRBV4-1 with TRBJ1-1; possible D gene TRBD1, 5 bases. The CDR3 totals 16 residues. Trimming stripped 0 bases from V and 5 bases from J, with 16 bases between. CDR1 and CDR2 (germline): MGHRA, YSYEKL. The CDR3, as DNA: TGCGCCAGCAGCCAAGATTGGGGGGTCGTGGGAACTGAAGCTTTCTTT. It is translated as CASSQDWGVVGTEAFF.

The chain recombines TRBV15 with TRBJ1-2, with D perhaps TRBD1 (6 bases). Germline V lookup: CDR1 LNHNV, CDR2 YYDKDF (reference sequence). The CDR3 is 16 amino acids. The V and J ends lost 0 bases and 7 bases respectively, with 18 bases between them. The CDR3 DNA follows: TGTGCCACCAGCAGAGATCTGTCAGGGGCGCAAAGTGGCTACACCTTC. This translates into CATSRDLSGAQSGYTF.

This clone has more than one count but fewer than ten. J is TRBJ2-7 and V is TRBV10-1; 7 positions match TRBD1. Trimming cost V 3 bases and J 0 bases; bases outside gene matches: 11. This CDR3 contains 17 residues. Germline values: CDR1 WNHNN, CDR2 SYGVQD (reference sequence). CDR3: CASSEETRQGYSYEQYF. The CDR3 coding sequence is TGCGCCAGCAGTGAAGAAACAAGACAGGGTTACTCCTACGAGCAGTACTTC.

The DNA of the CDR3 is TGTGCCAGCAGCCGCGAGACCGGGACAGGGGGCCAGCCCCAGCATTTT. Translation gives CASSRETGTGGQPQHF. The V and J genes are TRBV7-2 and TRBJ1-5, with 12 bases that match TRBD1. Germline CDR1 SGHTA, CDR2 FQGNSA. Trimming removed 5 bases from V and 7 bases from J; junction bases left unmatched: 9. The CDR3 is made up of 16 amino acids.

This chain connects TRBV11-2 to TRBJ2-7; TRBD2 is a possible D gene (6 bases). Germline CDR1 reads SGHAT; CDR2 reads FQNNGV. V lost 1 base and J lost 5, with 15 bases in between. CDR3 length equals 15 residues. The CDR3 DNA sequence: TGTGCCAGCAGCTTAGTGTCAGCTAGCGCCCACGAGCAGTACTTC. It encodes CASSLVSASAHEQYF.

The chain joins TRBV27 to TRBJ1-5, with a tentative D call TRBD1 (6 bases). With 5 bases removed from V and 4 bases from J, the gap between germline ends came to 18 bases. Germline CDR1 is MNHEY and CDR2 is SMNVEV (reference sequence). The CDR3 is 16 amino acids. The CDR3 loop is CASSPDRQYGNQPQHF. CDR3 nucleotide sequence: TGTGCCAGCAGTCCGGACAGACAGTATGGGAATCAGCCCCAGCATTTT.

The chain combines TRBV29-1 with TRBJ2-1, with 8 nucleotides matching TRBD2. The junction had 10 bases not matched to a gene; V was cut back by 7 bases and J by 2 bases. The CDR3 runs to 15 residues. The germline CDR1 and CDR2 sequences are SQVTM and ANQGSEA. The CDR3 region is CSARGGKGAYNEQFF. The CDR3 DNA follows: TGCAGCGCCCGGGGGGGGAAAGGTGCCTACAATGAGCAGTTCTTC.

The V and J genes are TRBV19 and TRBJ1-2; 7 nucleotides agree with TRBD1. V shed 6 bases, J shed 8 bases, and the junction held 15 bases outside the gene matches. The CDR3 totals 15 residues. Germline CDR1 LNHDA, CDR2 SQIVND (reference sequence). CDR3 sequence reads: CASRHPRDSAPGYTF. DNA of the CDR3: TGTGCCAGTAGACATCCCCGGGACAGCGCTCCAGGCTACACCTTC.

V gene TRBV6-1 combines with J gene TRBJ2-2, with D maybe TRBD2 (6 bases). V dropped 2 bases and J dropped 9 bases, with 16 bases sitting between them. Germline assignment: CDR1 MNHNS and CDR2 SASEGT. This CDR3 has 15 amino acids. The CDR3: CASSERLDVRRELFF. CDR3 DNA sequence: TGTGCCAGCAGTGAAAGACTAGATGTGAGGCGGGAGCTGTTTTTT.

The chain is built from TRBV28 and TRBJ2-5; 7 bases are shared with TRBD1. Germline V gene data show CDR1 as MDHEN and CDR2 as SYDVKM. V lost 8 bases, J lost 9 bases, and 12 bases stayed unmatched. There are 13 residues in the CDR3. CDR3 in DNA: TGTGCCAGCCGGGACAGCCGGGTGGGGGCCCAGTACTTC. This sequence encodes CASRDSRVGAQYF.

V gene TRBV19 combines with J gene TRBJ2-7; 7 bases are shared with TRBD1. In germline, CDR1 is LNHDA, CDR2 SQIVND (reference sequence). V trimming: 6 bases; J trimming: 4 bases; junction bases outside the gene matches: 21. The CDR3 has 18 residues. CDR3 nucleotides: TGTGCCAGTAGCAAACACAGGGGTTCACAGTCGGAAACTTACGAGCAGTACTTC. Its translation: CASSKHRGSQSETYEQYF.

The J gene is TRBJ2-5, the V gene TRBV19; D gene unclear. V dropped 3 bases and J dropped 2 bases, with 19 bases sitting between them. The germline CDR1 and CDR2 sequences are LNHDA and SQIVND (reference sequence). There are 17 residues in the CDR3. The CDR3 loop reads CASSMRHETGLQETQYF. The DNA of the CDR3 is TGTGCCAGTAGTATGAGGCACGAAACGGGTCTACAAGAGACCCAGTACTTC.

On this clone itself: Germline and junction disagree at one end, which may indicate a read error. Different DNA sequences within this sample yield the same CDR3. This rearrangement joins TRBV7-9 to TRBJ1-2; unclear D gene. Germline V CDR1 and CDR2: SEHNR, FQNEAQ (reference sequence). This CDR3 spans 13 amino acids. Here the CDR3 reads CASSFEVYYGYTF. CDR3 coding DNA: TGCGCCAGCAGCTTCGAGGTGTACTATGGCTACACCTTC.